This TCR beta chain was profiled in a study of T cells in localized non-small cell lung cancer (dated by TCRdb to the early 2020s). Regarding the research as a whole: Comparing tumors with uninvolved tumor-adjacent lungs, the study looked at the T cell repertoires of 220 or so patients with early-stage NSCLC. The cohort consisted of 236 treatment-naive NSCLC patients whose localized lung tumors had been resected. The mean age of the NSCLC patients was less than 70 years, with 130 or so men and 100 to 110 women.

At diagnosis, tumor, uninvolved tumor-adjacent lung and peripheral blood were collected and then preserved as a mix of FFPE and fresh-frozen material. For TCR repertoire profiling, blood samples were analyzed as peripheral blood mononuclear cells. The immunoSEQ Assay was used to sequence TCR beta CDR3 regions from DNA. From the authors' description of their analysis: To compute T cell density, TCR beta template counts were normalized to usable DNA, which was estimated by amplifying housekeeping genes. Richness was estimated with the preseqR package, extrapolating to 400,000 templates for PBMC samples and 120,000 templates for tissue samples. Clonality was taken to be one minus Pielou's evenness. Tissue-enriched TCRs were identified through differential abundance testing performed on productive amino-acid clonotypes, with a minimum total count of 5 and an alpha of 0.1. The Jaccard Index and the Morisita Overlap Index were used to measure how much the repertoires overlapped between compartments. GLIPH clustered TCR beta CDR3s with public tetramer-defined viral CDR3s; viral motifs required at least three viral sequences plus V-gene enrichment. TCRdb holds this immuneACCESS table with in-frame rearrangements only. Some clones are missing; in checked studies, unresolved V genes explain under half, and the rest has no known cause. From that table come the V and J calls and clone size; the DNA was used to work out D and trimming. In this sample the table shows fewer than 100,000 clones, more than 70% of which occur a single time. The ten largest make up roughly 9% of the sample.

A note on this clone: Its antigen is not yet known. No base qualities exist here, and no much larger clone lies one base off it.

V loses 5 bases of germline sequence and J loses 1 base, and the interval between the two ends is 8 bases. From its cysteine to its phenylalanine, the CDR3 spans 13 amino acids. Just CDR3 DNA is preserved here, 39 bases in frame from base 1. CDR1 and CDR2 are drawn from the germline V gene: SGDLS, YYNGEE. General findings and caveats noted by the study authors: Higher blood T cell density associated with longer overall survival, while higher adjacent-lung clonality associated with shorter survival. Uninvolved tumor-adjacent lung showed the highest T cell clonality, higher than tumor, which suggests more focused antigenic responses in the uninvolved tumor-adjacent lung. Because the study design was exploratory, TCR variables were selected using unadjusted p-values without false-discovery rate correction. Because multi-region tumor sequencing was not done, intratumor heterogeneity could not be ruled out. A median of roughly 56 of the top 100 tumor clones were detected in paired uninvolved adjacent lung, and 25 to 35 of these tumor clones were also found among the top 100 clones of the paired uninvolved adjacent lung.

The sequencing used peripheral blood, collected before any cancer treatment. The receptor was isolated from a female donor over 55 with stage I lung adenocarcinoma. This chain is built from TRBV9 and TRBJ2-3, with the D gene call left open. The DNA is TGTGCCAGCAGTAGGACCGGCACAGATACGCAGTATTTT. Its protein is CASSRTGTDTQYF.